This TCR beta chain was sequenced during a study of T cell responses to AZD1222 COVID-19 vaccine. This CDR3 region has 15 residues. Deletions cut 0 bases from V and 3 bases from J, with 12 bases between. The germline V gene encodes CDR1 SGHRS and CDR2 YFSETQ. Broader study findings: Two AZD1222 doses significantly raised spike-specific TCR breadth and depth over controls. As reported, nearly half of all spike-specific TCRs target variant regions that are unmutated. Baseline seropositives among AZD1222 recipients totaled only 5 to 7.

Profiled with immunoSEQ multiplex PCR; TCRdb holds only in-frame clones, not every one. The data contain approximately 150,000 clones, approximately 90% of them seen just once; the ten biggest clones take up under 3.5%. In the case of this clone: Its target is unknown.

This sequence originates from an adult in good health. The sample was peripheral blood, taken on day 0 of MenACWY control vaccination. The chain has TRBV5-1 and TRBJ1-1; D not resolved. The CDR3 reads CASSLEARRDTEAFF. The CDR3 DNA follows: TGCGCCAGCAGCTTGGAAGCGCGGCGGGACACTGAAGCTTTCTTT.